The T cell receptor beta chain described here comes from a study of CD8 T cells in ankylosing spondylitis. TCRdb independently ran MiXCR on the 5' RACE reads; one entry per CDR3 protein. The sample lists 200,000 to 300,000 distinct CDR3 sequences; more than 9% were seen once. Losses at the gene ends were 1 base for V and 1 base for J; bases not matched to a gene: 10. The CDR3 length is 19 residues. CDR1 and CDR2 from the germline V gene are DFQATT and SNEGSKA (reference sequence). The receptor was derived from a male donor with ankylosing spondylitis or in good health (not recorded which). This chain connects TRBV20-1 to TRBJ2-5, with TRBD2 matching over 15 bases. The sample taken for sequencing was blood, either unsorted or a sorted T cell fraction (not recorded which). The CDR3 is CSARAASGTSGGPQETQYF. As DNA, the CDR3 is TGCAGTGCTAGAGCTGCCTCCGGGACTAGCGGGGGGCCCCAAGAGACCCAGTACTTC.